Below, 24 T cell receptor beta chains from the same sample are listed, as sequenced in a study of blood T cell repertoires in COVID-19. Sequencing used immunoSEQ multiplex PCR; TCRdb keeps in-frame clones, though not all of them. The sample lists approximately 20,000 clones; approximately 90% were seen once. The sample taken for sequencing was peripheral blood. These receptor sequences come from a man in his 70s with acute or convalescent COVID-19.

The chain employs TRBV28 and TRBJ1-2, with D possibly matching TRBD1 (6 bases). Germline CDR1 is MDHEN and CDR2 is SYDVKM. The ends were cut back, 1 base at V and 8 bases at J, with 20 bases in the middle. The CDR3 totals 16 residues. The CDR3 sequence is CASSLSGVFNPRGYTF. The CDR3 DNA is TGTGCCAGCAGTTTATCAGGGGTTTTCAACCCACGGGGCTACACCTTC.

The V call is TRBV7-9, the J call TRBJ2-7; possible D gene TRBD1, 6 bases. The V gene lost 5 bases and the J gene lost 10 bases, with 15 bases spanning the gap. The length of the CDR3 is 12 residues. Germline V CDR1 and CDR2: SEHNR, FQNEAQ (reference sequence). Here the CDR3 reads CASSQDSPEQYF. CDR3 nucleotide sequence: TGTGCCAGCAGCCAGGACAGTCCCGAACAGTACTTC.

The chain has TRBV6-2 or TRBV6-3 and TRBJ1-1; D not certain. The V and J ends lost 3 bases and 1 base respectively, with 9 bases between them. The CDR3 is made up of 14 amino acids. In germline, CDR1 is MNHEY, CDR2 SVGEGT. The CDR3 here is CASSYHSWNTEAFF. The CDR3 DNA is TGTGCCAGCAGTTATCACAGCTGGAACACTGAAGCTTTCTTT.

The chain links TRBV4-2 to TRBJ2-5; 11 positions match TRBD2. J was trimmed by 1 base and V by 5 bases; bases with no gene match: 3. The length of the CDR3 is 15 residues. CDR1 LGHNA and CDR2 YNFKEQ come from the germline V gene. This chain's CDR3 is CASSTGTSGQETQYF. CDR3 nucleotide sequence: TGTGCCAGCAGCACCGGGACTAGCGGCCAAGAGACCCAGTACTTC.

This clone was detected only once. The V gene is TRBV4-3, the J gene TRBJ1-1, with D unresolved. Germline CDR1 is LGHNA and CDR2 is YSLEER. This CDR3 is 14 amino acids long. V was shortened by 4 bases and J by 4 bases, with 13 bases between the two germline ends. CDR3 sequence (DNA): TGCGCCAGCAGCCCACTGGACGGGAGCACTGAAGCTTTCTTT. Its translation is CASSPLDGSTEAFF.

In DNA, the CDR3 is TGTGCCAGCAGCCAAGGTCTAGCGGGAGGATGGGGGCAGTACTTC. It codes for CASSQGLAGGWGQYF. The rearrangement joins TRBV4-2 to TRBJ2-7, with TRBD2 matching over 11 bases. Germline loops: CDR1 LGHNA, CDR2 YNFKEQ. The CDR3 totals 15 residues. V lost 1 base to trimming and J lost 9 bases; unmatched junction nucleotides: 8.

The chain employs TRBV27 and TRBJ2-1; a possible D gene is TRBD1 (6 bases). The CDR3 contains 14 residues. V was trimmed by 6 bases and J by 2 bases, leaving 11 bases between them. Germline CDR1 reads MNHEY; CDR2 reads SMNVEV (reference sequence). CDR3: CASSLTGTYNEQFF. For the CDR3, the DNA is TGTGCCAGCAGCTTAACAGGGACCTACAATGAGCAGTTCTTC.

The genes are TRBV3-1 (or the pseudogene TRBV3-2) and TRBJ2-7, with 9 bases that match TRBD1. There are 13 residues in the CDR3. Trimming at V came to 6 bases and at J to 5 bases, leaving 5 bases not matched to a gene. Germline-derived CDR1 and CDR2 are LGHDT and YNNKEL (reference sequence). CDR3 bases: TGTGCCAGCAGTATTACAGGGGGCGACGAGCAGTACTTC. It yields the protein CASSITGGDEQYF.

The gene calls are TRBV2 and TRBJ2-1, with D unclear. This CDR3 comprises 15 residues. Trimming removed 6 bases at V and 6 bases at J, with 18 bases between. CDR1 SNHLY and CDR2 FYNNEI come from the germline V gene. CDR3 nucleotide sequence: TGTGCCAGCAGCTCCCAAGTATATCCGGGCAATGAGCAGTTCTTC. As protein: CASSSQVYPGNEQFF. Full variable domain (rest looked up from reference TRBV2 and TRBJ2-1): EPEVTQTPSHQVTQMGQEVILRCVPISNHLYFYWYRQILGQKVEFLVSFYNNEISEKSEIFDDQFSVERPDGSNFTLKIRSTKLEDSAMYFCASSSQVYPGNEQFFGPGTRLTVL.

The rearrangement uses TRBV27 and TRBJ1-2; D unresolved. Between the trimmed V and J ends, which lost 5 bases and 3 bases, there was a span of 13 bases. CDR3 size: 14 residues. Germline CDR1 MNHEY, CDR2 SMNVEV (reference sequence). The CDR3 reads CASSPTGRDYGYTF. CDR3 DNA sequence: TGTGCCAGCAGTCCGACTGGGAGGGACTATGGCTACACCTTC.

The chain has TRBV5-4 and TRBJ2-1; a possible D gene is TRBD1 (5 bases). Deletions cut 0 bases from V and 5 bases from J, with 9 bases between. The CDR3 spans 14 residues. From germline, CDR1 is SGHNT and CDR2 YYREEE (reference sequence). CDR3 loop: CASSLVGRDNEQFF. CDR3 nucleotides: TGTGCCAGCAGCTTGGTAGGCAGGGACAATGAGCAGTTCTTC.

The chain carries TRBV4-3 and TRBJ2-1, with D maybe TRBD2 (6 bases). The germline V and J ends were trimmed by 3 bases and 8 bases, with 20 bases remaining between them. This CDR3 contains 16 residues. Per the germline V gene, CDR1 is LGHNA and CDR2 is YSLEER. The CDR3 here is CASSQVDGSESDEQFF. In DNA, the CDR3 is TGCGCCAGCAGCCAGGTCGACGGGAGCGAAAGTGATGAGCAGTTCTTC.

V gene TRBV4-3 combines with J gene TRBJ1-1, with unresolved D. The CDR3 is 15 amino acids. V was cut by 0 bases and J by 1 base, with 9 bases left in between. Germline CDR1 is LGHNA and CDR2 is YSLEER. For the CDR3, the DNA is TGCGCCAGCAGCCAAGATTCGGCAGGGAACACTGAAGCTTTCTTT. Protein product: CASSQDSAGNTEAFF.

The chain couples TRBV9 to TRBJ2-7, with 8 nucleotides matching TRBD2. The CDR3 consists of 15 residues. Germline V gene sequence: CDR1 SGDLS, CDR2 YYNGEE. The junction had 7 bases not matched to a gene; V was cut back by 2 bases and J by 3 bases. The CDR3 coding sequence is TGTGCCAGCAGCGTCGGTAGCGGGACTTTCTACGAGCAGTACTTC. Protein: CASSVGSGTFYEQYF.

This sequence joins TRBV12-5 and TRBJ2-2; D unresolved. The V gene lost 4 bases and the J gene lost 1 base, with 4 bases spanning the gap. The CDR3 covers 13 residues. Germline V gene data show CDR1 as LGHNT and CDR2 as FRNRAP. The chain's CDR3 is CASGYGNTGELFF. The DNA of the CDR3 is TGTGCTAGTGGTTACGGGAACACCGGGGAGCTGTTTTTT.

CDR3 in DNA: TGTGCCAGCAGCTCAGGGACTAGCGGGTACACCGGGGAGCTGTTTTTT. Translating gives CASSSGTSGYTGELFF. The V and J genes are TRBV7-3 and TRBJ2-2, with TRBD2 matching 12 bases. The CDR3 is 16 residues long. Germline CDR1 and CDR2: SGHTA and FQGTGA. Trimming at V came to 4 bases and at J to 3 bases, leaving 3 bases not matched to a gene.

The chain combines TRBV29-1 with TRBJ2-7; the D gene is possibly TRBD2 (6 bases). V was cut by 6 bases and J by 0 bases, with 9 bases left in between. Germline CDR1 is SQVTM and CDR2 is ANQGSEA. The CDR3 loop spans 12 amino acids. CDR3: CSVAGGSYEQYF. The CDR3 coding sequence is TGCAGCGTAGCCGGGGGCTCCTACGAGCAGTACTTC.

This clone was seen more than once but under ten times. The V and J genes are TRBV6-5 and TRBJ1-1; D remains ambiguous. The ends were cut back, 8 bases at V and 1 base at J, with 17 bases in the middle. This CDR3 contains 15 residues. In germline, CDR1 is MNHEY, CDR2 SVGAGI. The CDR3 bases are TGTGCCAGCTCACTGTTGGGTTCGGGGAACACTGAAGCTTTCTTT. It is translated as CASSLLGSGNTEAFF.

This sequence joins TRBV7-9 and TRBJ2-7, with D tentatively TRBD1 (5 bases). With 0 bases removed from V and 2 bases from J, the gap between germline ends came to 14 bases. The CDR3 has 16 amino acids. Germline loops: CDR1 SEHNR, CDR2 FQNEAQ (reference sequence). Here the CDR3 DNA reads TGTGCCAGCAGCTTAGCGTTCGGCAGGGATCCCTACGAGCAGTACTTC. This gives the protein CASSLAFGRDPYEQYF.

V gene TRBV9 combines with J gene TRBJ2-1, with a weak D call TRBD2 (5 bases). Trimming removed 6 bases from V and 12 bases from J, with 13 bases in between. The CDR3 has 11 amino acids. Germline CDR1 SGDLS, CDR2 YYNGEE. The CDR3 reads CASTSGERQFF. CDR3 nucleotides: TGTGCCAGCACCTCCGGGGAGCGGCAGTTCTTC. Looking up the rest from reference TRBV9 and TRBJ2-1 gives the full variable domain: DSGVTQTPKHLITATGQRVTLRCSPRSGDLSVYWYQQSLDQGLQFLIQYYNGEERAKGNILERFSAQQFPDLHSELNLSSLELGDSALYFCASTSGERQFFGPGTRLTVL.

The chain uses TRBV27 and TRBJ2-3, with 9 nucleotides matching TRBD1. Trimming removed 10 bases from V and 1 base from J; junction bases left unmatched: 6. Germline assignment: CDR1 MNHEY and CDR2 SMNVEV (reference sequence). The CDR3 loop spans 14 amino acids. CDR3 bases: TGTGCCACCGCCGACAGGGGGGGCACAGATACGCAGTATTTT. Its protein is CATADRGGTDTQYF.

This clone turned up a few times. This chain links TRBV25-1 with TRBJ1-2; D remains ambiguous. This CDR3 has 14 amino acids. From germline, CDR1 is MGHDK and CDR2 SYGVNS. The V end was cut by 2 bases, the J end by 5 bases, with 12 bases between. Here the CDR3 reads CASSEGIRGYGYTF. CDR3 DNA sequence: TGTGCCAGCAGTGAAGGAATCCGAGGATATGGCTACACCTTC.

This chain connects TRBV7-9 to TRBJ1-4; 9 nucleotides agree with TRBD1. Germline CDR1 reads SEHNR; CDR2 reads FQNEAQ (reference sequence). The CDR3 extends over 15 amino acids. V shed 4 bases and J 6 bases; nucleotides not matched to a gene: 6. CDR3 in amino acids: CASSSETGGYEKLFF. The CDR3 bases are TGTGCCAGCAGCTCAGAGACAGGGGGTTATGAAAAACTGTTTTTT.

The chain recombines TRBV2 with TRBJ2-1; D not certain. The CDR3 is made up of 13 amino acids. The V gene's germline CDR1 is SNHLY and CDR2 FYNNEI. Trimming took 0 bases from V and 10 from J, leaving 10 bases between them. For the CDR3, the DNA is TGTGCCAGCAGTGAAGCGCTTGATAGAGAGCAGTTCTTC. Amino acid sequence: CASSEALDREQFF.